Here is one T cell receptor (beta chain) with its context. The record originates from a study of blood T cell repertoires in COVID-19. Profiled with immunoSEQ multiplex PCR; TCRdb holds only in-frame clones, not every one. This sample has 95,000 to 150,000 clones, with 70% to 90% found just once. The length of the CDR3 is 13 residues. CDR1 and CDR2 (germline): SNHLY, FYNNEI. Trimming removed 5 bases at V and 1 base at J, with 8 bases between. Material: peripheral blood. The chain joins TRBV2 to TRBJ1-2, with unresolved D. The TCR sequence derives from a woman of 80 years or more with acute or convalescent COVID-19. The CDR3 loop is CASSKGLNYGYTF. CDR3 sequence (DNA): TGTGCCAGCAGTAAAGGTCTTAACTATGGCTACACCTTC.